The rows below give T cell receptor beta chains drawn from one sample of a study of T-cell reconstitution after alpha-beta-depleted transplantation in children. Each CDR3 protein gets one entry after TCRdb re-called the PCR reads with MiXCR. Seen here are around 580,000 distinct CDR3 sequences, 20% to 30% observed once, and the top ten hold less than 40%. Sequences were derived from PBMCs, sampled before TCRalphabeta/CD19-depleted stem cell transplant. These receptors came from a boy in the first two years of life with Wiskott-Aldrich syndrome, due to receive a stem cell transplant. Each CDR3 is given with its conserved first and last residue. D genes are given only for firm matches. The size entry is marked missing in some rows and otherwise reads once, few, many or a size class.

TRBJ1-1	TRBD1	TRBV5-1	few	CASSWRTGPTEAFF	TGCGCCAGCAGCTGGAGGACAGGGCCCACTGAAGCTTTCTTT
TRBJ2-5	TRBD2	TRBV7-9	few	CASSWTSGDQETQYF	TGTGCCAGCAGCTGGACTAGCGGAGACCAAGAGACCCAGTACTTC
TRBJ2-5	TRBD1	TRBV6-5	NA	CASSYKGQRGETQYF	TGTGCCAGCAGTTACAAGGGACAGAGAGGAGAGACCCAGTACTTC
TRBJ1-5	NA	TRBV12-3/TRBV12-4	NA	CASSLGTRQPQHF	TGTGCCAGCAGTTTAGGGACGCGCCAGCCCCAGCATTTT
TRBJ1-1	TRBD1	TRBV27	NA	CASSSKQGVATEAFF	TGTGCCAGCAGTTCAAAACAGGGGGTCGCCACTGAAGCTTTCTTT
TRBJ2-3	TRBD2	TRBV10-3	few	CAISQLAGGPEDTQYF	TGTGCCATCAGTCAACTAGCGGGAGGGCCGGAAGATACGCAGTATTTT
TRBJ1-3	NA	TRBV11-2	NA	CASSFSFVAGNTIYF	TGTGCCAGCAGCTTTTCCTTCGTTGCTGGAAACACCATATATTTT
TRBJ1-4	NA	TRBV27	NA	CASSRAANEKLFF	TGTGCCAGCAGTCGGGCGGCAAATGAAAAACTGTTTTTT
TRBJ2-1	NA	TRBV5-6	few	CASSLLAGQWSHEQFF	TGTGCCAGCAGCTTGCTAGCTGGACAGTGGAGCCATGAGCAGTTCTTC
TRBJ2-2	NA	TRBV28	few	CASSFEVVGPNTGELFF	TGTGCCAGCAGTTTCGAGGTGGTGGGCCCGAACACCGGGGAGCTGTTTTTT
TRBJ2-2	NA	TRBV5-1	few	CASSYGDTGELFF	TGCGCCAGCAGCTATGGAGACACCGGGGAGCTGTTTTTT
TRBJ2-7	NA	TRBV20-1	NA	CSARGGYSYEQYF	TGCAGTGCTAGAGGGGGCTATTCCTACGAGCAGTACTTC
TRBJ1-4	NA	TRBV7-8	NA	CASSLAPGKTNEKLFF	TGTGCCAGCAGCTTAGCTCCAGGGAAGACTAATGAAAAACTGTTTTTT
TRBJ2-1	NA	TRBV5-1	NA	CASSLDPLSYNEQFF	TGCGCCAGCAGCTTGGACCCCCTCTCCTACAATGAGCAGTTCTTC
TRBJ2-3	TRBD2	TRBV20-1	few	CSASTLAGGPSDTQYF	TGCAGTGCCAGCACACTAGCGGGAGGGCCGTCAGATACGCAGTATTTT
TRBJ2-5	NA	TRBV5-5	NA	CASSSEGRVETQYF	TGTGCCAGCAGCTCGGAAGGGAGAGTTGAGACCCAGTACTTC
TRBJ1-6	NA	TRBV11-2	few	CASSLRGGGRGSSPLHF	TGTGCCAGCAGCTTACGGGGCGGGGGCAGGGGATCTTCACCCCTCCACTTT
TRBJ2-1	TRBD2	TRBV3-1	NA	CASSQGWFLAANNEQFF	TGTGCCAGCAGCCAAGGGTGGTTCCTAGCGGCTAACAATGAGCAGTTCTTC
TRBJ2-1	NA	TRBV20-1	NA	CSALGRGNEQFF	TGCAGTGCCCTAGGAAGGGGCAATGAGCAGTTCTTC
TRBJ2-3	TRBD2	TRBV4-1	NA	CASSQASGFTDTQYF	TGCGCCAGCAGCCAGGCTAGCGGCTTCACAGATACGCAGTATTTT
TRBJ2-3	NA	TRBV11-2	many	CASSLDLRADTQYF	TGTGCCAGCAGCTTAGATCTTCGGGCAGATACGCAGTATTTT
TRBJ1-1	TRBD1	TRBV20-1	few	CSAPKTRGLGTEAFF	TGCAGTGCTCCAAAAACCAGGGGGCTAGGCACTGAAGCTTTCTTT
TRBJ2-1	TRBD1	TRBV30	few	CAWSIGGTGSRNEQFF	TGTGCCTGGAGTATTGGCGGGACAGGGTCGAGAAATGAGCAGTTCTTC
TRBJ2-4	NA	TRBV12-3/TRBV12-4	few	CASSLSDPNIQYF	TGTGCCAGCAGTCTGTCCGATCCAAACATTCAGTACTTC
TRBJ2-5	TRBD2	TRBV3-1	NA	CASSQEGTSGRARETQYF	TGTGCCAGCAGCCAAGAAGGGACTAGCGGGAGGGCCCGAGAGACCCAGTACTTC
TRBJ1-2	NA	TRBV27	NA	CASSLSGSGYTF	TGTGCCAGCAGTTTATCGGGGTCTGGCTACACCTTC
TRBJ2-5	NA	TRBV18	NA	CASSPRPETQYF	TGTGCCAGCTCACCACGGCCAGAGACCCAGTACTTC
TRBJ2-1	NA	TRBV5-1	NA	CASSSDFEQFF	TGCGCCAGCAGTTCTGATTTCGAGCAGTTCTTC
TRBJ2-7	NA	TRBV7-2	few	CASSQRLDGQYF	TGTGCCAGCAGCCAAAGACTAGACGGGCAGTACTTC
TRBJ2-1	TRBD1	TRBV2	NA	CASSGQGPRWFF	TGTGCCAGCAGCGGACAGGGTCCCAGGTGGTTCTTC
TRBJ2-3	NA	TRBV5-1	few	CASSLAAVPSTDTQYF	TGCGCCAGCAGCTTGGCAGCGGTCCCTAGCACAGATACGCAGTATTTT
TRBJ2-7	TRBD1	TRBV5-1	NA	CASTRTGGQYEQYF	TGCGCCAGCACCCGGACAGGGGGGCAGTACGAGCAGTACTTC
TRBJ2-1	NA	TRBV20-1	NA	CSARVFSSYNEQFF	TGCAGTGCTAGAGTGTTTAGCTCCTACAATGAGCAGTTCTTC
TRBJ2-3	NA	TRBV9	NA	CASSVGAVTDTQYF	TGTGCCAGCAGCGTAGGGGCAGTTACAGATACGCAGTATTTT
TRBJ2-3	NA	TRBV20-1	NA	CSAKSVAADTQYF	TGCAGTGCTAAGTCGGTGGCTGCAGATACGCAGTATTTT
TRBJ2-7	NA	TRBV20-1	few	CSAFRTEQYF	TGCAGTGCTTTCCGGACAGAGCAGTACTTC
TRBJ2-3	TRBD2	TRBV20-1	few	CSRNLAGAPPYEDTQYF	TGCAGTAGAAATCTAGCGGGAGCCCCTCCATATGAAGATACGCAGTATTTT
TRBJ1-2	NA	TRBV7-8	NA	CASSLAEMMYGYTF	TGTGCCAGCAGCTTGGCGGAAATGATGTATGGCTACACCTTC
TRBJ2-5	NA	TRBV29-1	NA	CSVYLDSLKETQYF	TGCAGCGTCTATTTGGACAGTTTGAAAGAGACCCAGTACTTC
TRBJ2-5	NA	TRBV5-1	NA	CASSYRSQETQYF	TGCGCCAGCAGCTACCGAAGCCAAGAGACCCAGTACTTC
TRBJ2-3	NA	TRBV12-3/TRBV12-4	NA	CASRSQGTGEDTQYF	TGTGCCAGCAGAAGCCAGGGGACTGGGGAGGATACGCAGTATTTT
TRBJ1-1	NA	TRBV7-9	NA	CASSYRDKRNTEAFF	TGTGCCAGCAGCTACCGGGACAAACGGAACACTGAAGCTTTCTTT
TRBJ2-5	NA	TRBV7-7	few	CASSQSGGMEETQYF	TGTGCCAGCAGCCAATCAGGGGGGATGGAAGAGACCCAGTACTTC
TRBJ2-3	NA	TRBV5-1	few	CASSSIPLDTQYF	TGCGCCAGCAGCTCCATCCCGCTGGATACGCAGTATTTT
TRBJ1-2	TRBD1	TRBV20-1	NA	CSAVPGQGSGGYTF	TGCAGTGCCGTCCCGGGACAGGGAAGTGGTGGCTACACCTTC